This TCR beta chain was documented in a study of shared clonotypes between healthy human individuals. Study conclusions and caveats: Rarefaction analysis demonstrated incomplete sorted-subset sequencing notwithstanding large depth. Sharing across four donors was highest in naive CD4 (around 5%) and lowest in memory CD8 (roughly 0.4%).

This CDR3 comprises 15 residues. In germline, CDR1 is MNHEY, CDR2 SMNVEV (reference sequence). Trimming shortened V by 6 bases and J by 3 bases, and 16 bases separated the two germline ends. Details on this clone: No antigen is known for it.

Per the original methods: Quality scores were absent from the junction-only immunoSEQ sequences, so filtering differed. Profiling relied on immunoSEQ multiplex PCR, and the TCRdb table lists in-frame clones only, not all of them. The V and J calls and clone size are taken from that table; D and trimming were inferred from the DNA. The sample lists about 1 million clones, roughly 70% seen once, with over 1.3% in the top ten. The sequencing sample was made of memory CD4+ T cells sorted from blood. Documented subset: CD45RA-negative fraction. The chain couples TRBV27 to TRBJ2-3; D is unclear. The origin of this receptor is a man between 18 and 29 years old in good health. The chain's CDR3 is CASSLRSLGTDTQYF. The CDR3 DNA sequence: TGTGCCAGCAGCCTCCGTTCGTTGGGAACAGATACGCAGTATTTT.